This T cell receptor (beta chain) was profiled in a study of blood T cells in healthy people across ages (dated by TCRdb to about 2015). Looking at the study overall: In model experiments, roughly one uniquely barcoded TCR beta cDNA molecule per two T cells was captured by template switching. Using the same blood draw, the study looked at two additional independent replicas of 1 million unique cDNA reads for two donors, one aged 18 to 30 and the other aged 80 or older. Age-related changes in TCR beta repertoire diversity were measured in the study by deep sequencing normalized with unique cDNA molecular identifiers. The donors were divided into four age groups: young (average around 17 years), middle-aged (about 39), aged (under 70) and long-lived (about 90). Summary of the overall study and its limitations: As age increased, observed TCR beta diversity per million T cells dropped in a roughly linear way, and a significant reduction was already evident by age 40. Compared with the aged group, the long-lived group had more naive CD4+ T cells, fewer expanded clones and increased TCR diversity, a pattern suggesting age selection. Conclusive comparison of naive and antigen-experienced compartments was prevented by the profiling of bulk unsorted PBMCs. Because donor CMV infection status was unknown, age-related changes in expanded clonotypes were potentially confounded. A strong correlation was found between observed TCR beta diversity and the percentage of naive T cells measured by flow cytometry. Estimates of total diversity based on one million sequenced T cells were regarded as lower bounds and as underestimates.

The approximately 41 donors, aged roughly 6 to 100 years, were systemically healthy Caucasian individuals from Russia. Each donor gave about 10 milliliters of peripheral blood, drawn into EDTA-treated Vacutainer tubes. PBMCs were isolated by Ficoll-Paque density-gradient centrifugation, with at least 6 million obtained per sample. Trizol reagent was used to extract total RNA from PBMCs, with at least 6 micrograms per sample. The percentages of naive CD45RAhigh/CD27high T cells were determined by flow cytometry on a PBMC aliquot from every donor. Comments on this clonotype: Its antigen has not been determined. The record has no base qualities; no much larger clone is one base away.

The library was generated by 5' RACE. Sequencing was carried out with an Illumina HiSeq 2500. A second roughly 6 to 12 cycle PCR used a sample-barcoded 5' primer and a J-beta primer mix. A template-switch 5' adaptor carrying 12 random nucleotides introduced a unique molecular identifier onto each TCR beta cDNA molecule. Each sample yielded at least 3 million CDR3-containing paired-end reads. First-strand cDNA synthesis was performed from all RNA using the Mint cDNA synthesis kit, with priming by a TRBC-specific oligonucleotide. Following uracil-DNA glycosylase treatment, all cDNA underwent a first 18-cycle PCR with the universal primers M1SS and BC2_uni_R. The source study handled its data this way. Normalization of each sample was performed by random selection of 1 million high-quality reads, each carrying a distinct molecular identifier. Instead of being binned into consensus sequences, reads with shared molecular identifiers were discarded. MiTCR, with a Q25 quality threshold and the strictest error-elimination algorithm, was used for CDR3 identification, clonotype clustering and error correction. Lower-bound total TCR beta diversity was estimated with a nonparametric unseen species model using Euler transformation. TCRdb cleaned the public reads at Q25 with fastp, built clones with MiXCR and kept in-frame beta chains. Under each unique CDR3 protein, matching rows form one entry showing the most common genes and DNA. The V and J calls here are based on TCRdb, not the publication. Recorded for this sample are about 780,000 distinct CDR3 sequences; approximately 24% of them occurred a single time. The leading ten clones occupy about 3% of the sample.

The sample was also reused in another study, on T cells of mothers and their children. That second report states: Nine systemically healthy Caucasian individuals, comprising three mothers and their six children, were included as donors. cDNA synthesis used all of the extracted RNA, with approximately 1.4 ug of RNA in each 15 ul reaction. Sample barcodes and 2-4 random nucleotides were added via the M1S primer in the second PCR. Over 8 million TCR beta CDR3 reads were obtained for each mother, and 2.7 million or so reads were obtained for each child. TCR recombination output is similarly shaped by thymic selection in related and unrelated pairs, with a minor effect exerted by inherited differences. Normalized repertoire overlap in related mother-child pairs was always slightly higher than in unrelated mother-child pairs, but the difference was never significant. Persistent microchimeric T cell clones were not detected, at a sensitivity of around 95 clones per million clonotypes. In the study, deep NGS was used to compare the TCR beta repertoires of mothers and children, and features distinguishing related mother-child pairs from unrelated individuals were sought. On average, the children were approximately 11 +/- 4 years old, while the mothers were about 38 +/- 4 years old. After adapter ligation was performed with NEBNext reagents, the libraries were sequenced on an Illumina HiSeq 2000 with 100+100 nt paired-end reads. To avoid cross-contamination, the mother libraries and the child libraries were prepared a month apart and sequenced in separate runs. Between roughly 450,000 and 2,200,000 distinct TCR beta clonotypes were identified per donor. Naive TCR beta clonotypes were estimated from low-frequency clonotypes matched to each donor's FACS-determined naive share, without sorting.

Sequenced material: blood. This sequence was found in a boy aged 5 to 17 in good health.

The CDR3 reads as follows: CSGLLRGKETQYF. At the DNA level, the sequence is TGCAGCGGCCTTTTGCGAGGGAAAGAGACCCAGTACTTC. The V and J genes are TRBV29-1 and TRBJ2-5; the D gene is perhaps TRBD2, from 5 matching bases. Including the terminal cysteine and phenylalanine, the CDR3 comprises 13 residues. The CDR3 DNA has 39 bases and is translated from base 1. Cut back by 7 bases and 3 bases, the V and J ends lie 15 bases apart. CDR1 and CDR2 are read off the germline V gene as SQVTM and ANQGSEA.